The 8 T cell receptor beta chains below come from one sample, sequenced in a study of cytomegalovirus exposure and HLA in healthy donors. Method: immunoSEQ multiplex PCR; TCRdb's copy keeps in-frame clones and lacks some. The sample holds 250,000 to 300,000 clones; almost 90% are singletons and the top ten take 0.37%. Sequenced material: PBMCs. Receptors were obtained from a woman aged 18-29 years in good health and CMV-seronegative.

The rearrangement links TRBV4-1 to TRBJ1-2; D gene ambiguous. The CDR3 consists of 13 residues. CDR1 MGHRA and CDR2 YSYEKL come from the germline V gene. V lost 4 bases, J lost 3 bases, and 9 bases lay in between. The CDR3 DNA sequence: TGCGCCAGCAGCCGGGCGGGAGACTATGGCTACACCTTC. It specifies CASSRAGDYGYTF.

The V gene is TRBV7-9, the J gene TRBJ1-1; D is ambiguous. Germline loops: CDR1 SEHNR, CDR2 FQNEAQ (reference sequence). V lost 2 bases to trimming and J lost 11 bases, with 12 bases between them. The CDR3 has 12 amino acids. CDR3 loop: CASSLTSREAFF. CDR3 nucleotides: TGTGCCAGCAGCTTAACCTCGAGAGAGGCTTTCTTT.

The rearrangement joins TRBV28 to TRBJ2-7, with 9 positions matching TRBD2. The CDR3 runs to 14 residues. V gave up 7 bases and J gave up 2 bases; unmatched junction bases: 6. Per the germline V gene, CDR1 is MDHEN and CDR2 is SYDVKM. The CDR3 DNA reads TGTGCCAGCATTGGGAGCGGGGGGACCTACGAGCAGTACTTC. Residues: CASIGSGGTYEQYF.

The genes are TRBV30 and TRBJ1-5, with TRBD1 matching 8 bases. The CDR3 loop spans 15 amino acids. V gave up 3 bases and J gave up 4 bases; unmatched junction bases: 8. Germline V CDR1 and CDR2: GTSNPN, SVGIG (reference sequence). CDR3 loop: CAWRDGQGQNQPQHF. The DNA of the CDR3 is TGTGCCTGGAGGGACGGACAGGGTCAGAATCAGCCCCAGCATTTT.

The chain links TRBV30 to TRBJ1-2, with D unresolved. The ends were cut back, 5 bases at V and 3 bases at J, with 16 bases in the middle. The length of the CDR3 is 14 residues. CDR1 and CDR2 (germline): GTSNPN, SVGIG (reference sequence). The DNA for the CDR3 is TGTGCCTGGGATTGGACTGGCGGGGACTATGGCTACACCTTC. It encodes CAWDWTGGDYGYTF. The complete variable domain, with remaining parts taken from reference TRBV30 and TRBJ1-2, reads SQTIHQWPATLVQPVGSPLSLECTVEGTSNPNLYWYRQAAGRGLQLLFYSVGIGQISSEVPQNLSASRPQDRQFILSSKKLLLSDSGFYLCAWDWTGGDYGYTFGSGTRLTVV.

The rearrangement links TRBV19 to TRBJ1-4; D not resolved. The V and J ends lost 3 bases and 11 bases respectively, with 7 bases between them. The length of the CDR3 is 11 residues. Germline values: CDR1 LNHDA, CDR2 SQIVND (reference sequence). The CDR3 DNA follows: TGTGCCAGTAGTATTGTACGGAAACTGTTTTTT. It specifies CASSIVRKLFF.

The J gene is TRBJ1-2, the V gene TRBV9, with 7 positions matching TRBD1. Germline trimming cut 3 bases from V and 8 bases from J; bases unmatched to any gene: 13. Germline assignment: CDR1 SGDLS and CDR2 YYNGEE. The CDR3 is 15 amino acids. CDR3 bases: TGTGCCAGCAGCGACCTTCAGGGGGAAGTCTACGGCTACACCTTC. As protein: CASSDLQGEVYGYTF.

The gene calls are TRBV7-9 and TRBJ2-1; TRBD1 agrees at 7 bases. The CDR3 loop spans 17 amino acids. Germline CDR1 reads SEHNR; CDR2 reads FQNEAQ (reference sequence). Germline trimming cut 6 bases from V and 1 base from J; bases unmatched to any gene: 12. This CDR3 is CASRPRLQGVSYNEQFF. CDR3 sequence (DNA): TGTGCCAGCAGACCTAGGCTGCAGGGGGTGTCCTACAATGAGCAGTTCTTC.